Below, 29 T cell receptor beta chains from the same sample are listed, as sequenced in a study of blood T cells in healthy people across ages. A second 7 to 11 cycle PCR used barcoded and J-beta primers. Using its own MiXCR run on the 5' RACE reads, TCRdb lists one record per CDR3 protein. The table shows 550,000 to 650,000 distinct CDR3 sequences, with roughly a quarter occurring only once. Separately, the same data were catalogued under a study of T cells of mothers and their children.

Material for sequencing was blood. The source is a boy under 10 years old in good health.

The sample holds many counts of this clonotype. The rearrangement joins TRBV18 to TRBJ2-5; 9 bases agree with TRBD1. This CDR3 is built from 14 residues. Germline CDR1 is KGHSH and CDR2 is LQKENI. Losses at the gene ends were 3 bases for V and 5 bases for J; bases not matched to a gene: 4. CDR3 sequence (DNA): TGTGCCAGCTCACCGGGACAGGGAGGTGAGACCCAGTACTTC. Its protein product is CASSPGQGGETQYF.

The sample holds a few counts of this clonotype. The chain is built from TRBV29-1 and TRBJ2-2; the D is unclear. This CDR3 spans 13 amino acids. V was clipped by 3 bases and J by 1 base, with 6 bases between them. The germline V gene encodes CDR1 SQVTM and CDR2 ANQGSEA. The CDR3 protein is CSVEAGNTGELFF. The CDR3 DNA sequence: TGCAGCGTTGAGGCAGGGAACACCGGGGAGCTGTTTTTT.

The V call is TRBV30, the J call TRBJ2-4, with 8 bases identical to TRBD1. Germline CDR1 GTSNPN, CDR2 SVGIG (reference sequence). There are 16 residues in the CDR3. After removal of 6 bases from V and 3 bases from J, the junction contained 13 bases not matched to a gene. CDR3 bases: TGTGCCTGTAAACAGGGGGAACGGTTTGGCAAAAACATTCAGTACTTC. It codes for CACKQGERFGKNIQYF.

The genes are TRBV12-3 or TRBV12-4 and TRBJ1-2, with TRBD1 identical over 7 bases. Losses at the gene ends were 3 bases for V and 5 bases for J; bases not matched to a gene: 3. This CDR3 is 13 amino acids long. The CDR3 region has the DNA TGTGCCAGCAGTTTGGACAGGATGTATGGCTACACCTTC. Encoded protein: CASSLDRMYGYTF.

This clonotype was detected a few times. The chain carries TRBV12-3 or TRBV12-4 and TRBJ2-5; no clear D gene. The CDR3 length is 13 residues. Trimming took off 6 bases at V and 11 bases at J, with 19 bases between the two ends. The CDR3 DNA sequence: TGTGCCAGCAGCCCTCCCAGCTGGGCGGAGCAGTACTTC. It specifies CASSPPSWAEQYF.

The chain has TRBV20-1 and TRBJ2-5, with 11 nucleotides matching TRBD2. Trimming removed 0 bases from V and 1 base from J; junction bases left unmatched: 13. Germline V lookup: CDR1 DFQATT, CDR2 SNEGSKA (reference sequence). The CDR3 spans 19 residues. CDR3 loop: CSARDLRLAGREAQETQYF. The CDR3 DNA is TGCAGTGCTAGAGATCTCAGACTAGCGGGGAGGGAGGCCCAAGAGACCCAGTACTTC.

DNA of the CDR3: TGTGCCAGCAGGGACAGGGCTGCCAAAAACATTCAGTACTTC. This translates into CASRDRAAKNIQYF. The chain couples TRBV12-3 or TRBV12-4 to TRBJ2-4; TRBD1 matches 8 bases. The CDR3 length is 14 residues. Trimming removed 6 bases from V and 1 base from J; junction bases left unmatched: 2.

The chain has TRBV7-8 and TRBJ1-6, with D possibly being TRBD1 (5 bases). CDR3 length equals 16 residues. V was clipped by 3 bases and J by 10 bases, with 19 bases between them. Looked up from germline, CDR1 is SGHVS and CDR2 is FQNEAQ. CDR3 sequence reads: CASSLGRSAAESPLHF. CDR3 bases: TGTGCCAGCAGCTTGGGACGTTCGGCCGCGGAATCACCCCTCCACTTT.

In this sample, this clonotype turned up many times. This chain links TRBV25-1 with TRBJ2-1; D not resolved. Trimming took 2 bases from V and 1 from J, leaving 6 bases between them. Germline V CDR1 and CDR2: MGHDK, SYGVNS. The CDR3 runs to 14 residues. The CDR3 bases are TGTGCCAGCAGTGAAACTGCGTCCTACAATGAGCAGTTCTTC. As protein: CASSETASYNEQFF.

The chain is built from TRBV11-1 and TRBJ2-3, with D perhaps TRBD2 (6 bases). V shed 1 base and J shed 4 bases, with 9 bases lying between them. This CDR3 is built from 14 residues. CDR1 is SGHAT, CDR2 FQDESV, per germline (reference sequence). The CDR3 region has the DNA TGTGCCAGCAGCTTAGGCGGGAACCCAGATACGCAGTATTTT. It specifies CASSLGGNPDTQYF.

This clonotype was counted between two and nine times. The V gene is TRBV12-3 or TRBV12-4, the J gene TRBJ2-1; 10 nucleotides match TRBD2. The CDR3 totals 15 residues. V was pared by 4 bases and J by 2 bases, with 2 bases of the junction left unmatched. The CDR3 coding sequence is TGTGCCAGCAGTTCCGGGACTAGCGCCTACAATGAGCAGTTCTTC. This translates into CASSSGTSAYNEQFF.

This clonotype was seen more than once but under ten times. The chain joins TRBV12-3 or TRBV12-4 to TRBJ1-4; maybe TRBD1 (5 bases). Trimming took off 3 bases at V and 5 bases at J, with 10 bases between the two ends. There are 14 residues in the CDR3. The CDR3 is CASSFRARNEKLFF. CDR3 coding DNA: TGTGCCAGCAGTTTCAGGGCCCGGAATGAAAAACTGTTTTTT.

This clonotype has just a few counts. The chain joins TRBV11-2 to TRBJ2-5, with 7 bases matching TRBD2. The DNA end lines up better with TRBJ2-1; the J call may be wrong. The length of the CDR3 is 14 residues. Germline V CDR1 and CDR2: SGHAT, FQNNGV. This CDR3 is CASGSAGEDNEQFF. The CDR3 DNA reads as TGTGCCAGTGGATCGGCGGGGGAGGACAATGAGCAGTTCTTC.

V usage is TRBV27 and J usage is TRBJ2-1; the D is unclear. The DNA end lines up better with TRBJ2-7; the J call may be wrong. The V gene's germline CDR1 is MNHEY and CDR2 SMNVEV (reference sequence). CDR3 size: 13 residues. CDR3 amino acids: CASSSTPNYEQYF. The CDR3, as DNA: TGTGCCAGCAGTTCCACCCCCAACTACGAGCAGTACTTC.

This chain joins TRBV20-1 and TRBJ2-5, with D uncertain. This CDR3 spans 12 amino acids. Trimming took 4 bases from V and 7 from J, leaving 13 bases between them. Germline V lookup: CDR1 DFQATT, CDR2 SNEGSKA (reference sequence). The CDR3 DNA follows: TGCAGTGCTAACTTTGAGAGTGGGACCCAGTACTTC. Its translation: CSANFESGTQYF.

This clonotype was recorded at least ten times. The V call is TRBV29-1, the J call TRBJ2-4, with a possible D match to TRBD2 (5 bases). CDR3 length: 13 residues. Germline V gene sequence: CDR1 SQVTM, CDR2 ANQGSEA. V lost 0 bases and J lost 6, with 9 bases in between. The CDR3 region has the DNA TGCAGCGTTGAAGAGCGAACTAGAAACATTCAGTACTTC. It is translated as CSVEERTRNIQYF.

V usage is TRBV3-1 and J usage is TRBJ1-4; 7 bases line up with TRBD1. Germline CDR1 is LGHDT and CDR2 is YNNKEL (reference sequence). Unmatched junction bases numbered 10, after V lost 4 bases and J lost 5 bases. There are 16 residues in the CDR3. CDR3 amino acids: CASSLYAGQSNEKLFF. CDR3 nucleotides: TGTGCCAGCAGCCTATACGCGGGACAGAGCAATGAAAAACTGTTTTTT.

This clonotype has only a few counts. The chain is built from TRBV28 and TRBJ2-3, with a tentative D call TRBD2 (5 bases). Trimming shortened V by 6 bases and J by 2 bases, and 12 bases separated the two germline ends. In germline, CDR1 is MDHEN, CDR2 SYDVKM. This CDR3 region has 14 residues. CDR3 DNA: TGTGCCAGCAGCCCCGGACTCGACACAGATACGCAGTATTTT. It translates to CASSPGLDTDTQYF.

The chain links TRBV20-1 to TRBJ1-6, with D uncertain. Germline-derived CDR1 and CDR2 are DFQATT and SNEGSKA (reference sequence). The CDR3 extends over 13 amino acids. Deletions cut 4 bases from V and 8 bases from J, with 12 bases between. This CDR3 is CSATRSQDSPLHF. The CDR3 nucleotides read TGCAGTGCTACGCGCTCGCAGGATTCACCCCTCCACTTT.

The chain uses TRBV12-3 or TRBV12-4 and TRBJ2-1, with 11 bases aligning to TRBD2. V was pared by 8 bases and J by 6 bases, with 9 bases of the junction left unmatched. The CDR3 totals 15 residues. CDR3 nucleotides: TGTGCCAGCGGGGAACTAGCGGGAGTCGGCAATGAGCAGTTCTTC. This sequence encodes CASGELAGVGNEQFF.

This clonotype has a handful of counts. Relative to the germline gene, one junction end is altered; a read error may explain this. The chain employs TRBV7-7 and TRBJ2-1; 14 bases match TRBD2. The J call may be faulty, since TRBJ2-5 better matches the DNA end. The CDR3 is 15 residues long. Germline lookup yields CDR1 SSHAT and CDR2 FNYEAQ (reference sequence). The CDR3 DNA sequence: TGTGCTAGCAGCCGGGGGACTAGCGGGAGAGAGACCCAGTACTTC. It codes for CASSRGTSGRETQYF.

This clonotype was seen only a few times. The J gene is TRBJ2-3, the V gene TRBV9, with 11 bases that match TRBD1. V was pared by 5 bases and J by 3 bases, with 5 bases of the junction left unmatched. The CDR3 length is 15 residues. Germline assignment: CDR1 SGDLS and CDR2 YYNGEE. CDR3 sequence (DNA): TGTGCCAGCAGGTCGGGGACAGGGGGAACAGATACGCAGTATTTT. Residues: CASRSGTGGTDTQYF.

This chain joins TRBV14 and TRBJ2-3; TRBD2 aligns across 7 bases. V gave up 7 bases and J gave up 2 bases; unmatched junction bases: 6. CDR1 and CDR2 (germline): SGHDN, FVKESK. The length of the CDR3 is 14 residues. This chain's CDR3 is CASTTSDYTDTQYF. The DNA for the CDR3 is TGTGCCAGCACCACTAGCGACTACACAGATACGCAGTATTTT.

The gene calls are TRBV2 and TRBJ1-1, with D tentatively TRBD1 (5 bases). This CDR3 comprises 14 residues. Looked up from germline, CDR1 is SNHLY and CDR2 is FYNNEI. V was pared by 1 base and J by 3 bases, with 9 bases between. In DNA, the CDR3 is TGTGCCAGCAGTGAAGTCAGGGCGGACACTGAAGCTTTCTTT. Residues: CASSEVRADTEAFF. The entire variable domain, with the rest obtained from reference TRBV2 and TRBJ1-1, is as follows: EPEVTQTPSHQVTQMGQEVILRCVPISNHLYFYWYRQILGQKVEFLVSFYNNEISEKSEIFDDQFSVERPDGSNFTLKIRSTKLEDSAMYFCASSEVRADTEAFFGQGTRLTVV.

This clonotype was observed a few times. The chain carries TRBV20-1 and TRBJ2-7; 11 bases are a match to TRBD2. The CDR3 is 14 amino acids. Trimming removed 5 bases from V and 3 bases from J; junction bases left unmatched: 6. CDR1 and CDR2 (germline): DFQATT, SNEGSKA (reference sequence). CDR3 coding DNA: TGCAGTGCTCCTCTAGCGGGGGGTAACTACGAGCAGTACTTC. Translated, it gives CSAPLAGGNYEQYF.

The rearrangement links TRBV2 to TRBJ2-5; TRBD2 aligns across 12 bases. The DNA end is more similar to TRBJ2-1, so the J call may be wrong. This CDR3 spans 18 amino acids. Germline V gene lookup returns CDR1 SNHLY and CDR2 FYNNEI. The CDR3 loop is CASSDAPRLAGACDEQFF. The CDR3 DNA sequence: TGTGCCAGCAGTGACGCGCCCAGACTAGCGGGGGCGTGCGATGAGCAGTTCTTC.

The gene calls are TRBV6-2 or TRBV6-3 and TRBJ2-1; D ambiguous. The assigned J gene may be wrong: the sequence end matches TRBJ2-7 better. This CDR3 region has 15 residues. The V gene's germline CDR1 is MNHEY and CDR2 SVGEGT. In DNA form, the CDR3 reads TGTGCCAGCAGTCCCCTCGGGCGCCTATCCTACGAGCAGTACTTC. It translates to CASSPLGRLSYEQYF.

This clonotype was picked up a small number of times. The J gene is TRBJ2-7, the V gene TRBV19; 9 nucleotides line up with TRBD1. This CDR3 region has 14 residues. CDR1 and CDR2 from the germline V gene are LNHDA and SQIVND (reference sequence). Trimming at V came to 7 bases and at J to 5 bases, leaving 9 bases not matched to a gene. CDR3 amino acids: CASTTGGDLHEQYF. The DNA for the CDR3 is TGTGCCAGTACCACAGGGGGCGATCTTCACGAGCAGTACTTC.

V and J are TRBV7-2 and TRBJ1-3, with D maybe TRBD1 (5 bases). Germline loops: CDR1 SGHTA, CDR2 FQGNSA. V lost 1 base and J lost 0, with 10 bases in between. The length of the CDR3 is 16 residues. The CDR3 loop is CASSLGVGTSGNTIYF. The CDR3 nucleotides read TGTGCCAGCAGCTTAGGCGTAGGGACCTCTGGAAACACCATATATTTT.